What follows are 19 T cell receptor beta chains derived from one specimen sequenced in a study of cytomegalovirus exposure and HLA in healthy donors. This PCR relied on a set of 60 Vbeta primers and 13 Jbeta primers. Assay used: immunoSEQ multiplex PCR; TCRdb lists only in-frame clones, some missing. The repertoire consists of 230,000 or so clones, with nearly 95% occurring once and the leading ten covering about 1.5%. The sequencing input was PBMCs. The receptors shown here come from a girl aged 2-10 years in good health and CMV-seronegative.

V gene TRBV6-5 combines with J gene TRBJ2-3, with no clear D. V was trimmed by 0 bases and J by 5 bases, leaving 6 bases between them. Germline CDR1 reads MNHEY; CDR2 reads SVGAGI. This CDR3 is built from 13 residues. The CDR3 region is CASSYSSGDTQYF. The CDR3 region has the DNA TGTGCCAGCAGTTACTCCTCCGGAGATACGCAGTATTTT.

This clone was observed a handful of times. CDR3 DNA sequence: TGTGCCTGGGAGAGAGGATTCACAGATACGCAGTATTTT. Amino acid sequence: CAWERGFTDTQYF. The chain employs TRBV30 and TRBJ2-3; D not certain. The CDR3 contains 13 residues. V lost 5 bases and J lost 2, with 11 bases in between. The germline V gene has CDR1 GTSNPN and CDR2 SVGIG (reference sequence).

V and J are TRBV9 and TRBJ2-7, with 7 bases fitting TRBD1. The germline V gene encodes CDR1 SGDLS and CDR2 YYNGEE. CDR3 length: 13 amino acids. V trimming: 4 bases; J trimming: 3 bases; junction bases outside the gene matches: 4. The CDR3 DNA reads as TGTGCCAGCAGCCCAAGGGACAGCTACGAGCAGTACTTC. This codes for CASSPRDSYEQYF.

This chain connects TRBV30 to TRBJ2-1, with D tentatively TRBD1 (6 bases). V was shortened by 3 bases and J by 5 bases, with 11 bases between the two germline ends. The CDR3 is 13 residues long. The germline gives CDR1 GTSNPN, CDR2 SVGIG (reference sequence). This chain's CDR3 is CAWRTTGHNEQFF. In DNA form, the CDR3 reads TGTGCCTGGAGAACGACAGGACACAATGAGCAGTTCTTC. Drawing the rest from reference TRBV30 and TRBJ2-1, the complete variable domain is SQTIHQWPATLVQPVGSPLSLECTVEGTSNPNLYWYRQAAGRGLQLLFYSVGIGQISSEVPQNLSASRPQDRQFILSSKKLLLSDSGFYLCAWRTTGHNEQFFGPGTRLTVL.

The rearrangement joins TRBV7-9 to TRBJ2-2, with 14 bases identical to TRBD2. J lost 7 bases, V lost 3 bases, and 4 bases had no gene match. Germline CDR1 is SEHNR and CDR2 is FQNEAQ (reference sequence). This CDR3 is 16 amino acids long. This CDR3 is CASSFGLAGGNGELFF. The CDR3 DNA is TGTGCCAGCAGCTTTGGACTAGCGGGAGGCAACGGGGAGCTGTTTTTT. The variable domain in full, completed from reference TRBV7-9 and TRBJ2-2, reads DTGVSQNPRHKITKRGQNVTFRCDPISEHNRLYWYRQTLGQGPEFLTYFQNEAQLEKSRLLSDRFSAERPKGSFSTLEIQRTEQGDSAMYLCASSFGLAGGNGELFFGEGSRLTVL.

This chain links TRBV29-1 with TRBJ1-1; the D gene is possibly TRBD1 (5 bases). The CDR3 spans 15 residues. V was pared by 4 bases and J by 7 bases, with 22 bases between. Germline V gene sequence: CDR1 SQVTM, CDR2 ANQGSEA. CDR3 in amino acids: CSVGLLGQGGDEAFF. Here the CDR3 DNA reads TGCAGCGTTGGTCTCTTGGGTCAGGGAGGCGATGAAGCTTTCTTT.

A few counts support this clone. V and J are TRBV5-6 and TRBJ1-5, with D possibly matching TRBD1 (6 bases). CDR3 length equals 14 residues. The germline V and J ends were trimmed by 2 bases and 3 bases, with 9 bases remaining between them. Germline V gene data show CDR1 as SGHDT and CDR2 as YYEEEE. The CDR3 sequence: CASSLQGSNQPQHF. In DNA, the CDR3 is TGTGCCAGCAGCTTACAGGGTTCCAATCAGCCCCAGCATTTT.

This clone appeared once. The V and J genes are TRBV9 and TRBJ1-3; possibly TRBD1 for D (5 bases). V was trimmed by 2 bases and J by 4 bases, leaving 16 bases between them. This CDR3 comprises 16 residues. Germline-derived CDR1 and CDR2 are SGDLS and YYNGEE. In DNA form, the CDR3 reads TGTGCCAGCAGCGTGGGGCTGGGGGGACTCGGAAACACCATATATTTT. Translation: CASSVGLGGLGNTIYF. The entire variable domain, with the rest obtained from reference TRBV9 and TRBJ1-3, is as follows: DSGVTQTPKHLITATGQRVTLRCSPRSGDLSVYWYQQSLDQGLQFLIQYYNGEERAKGNILERFSAQQFPDLHSELNLSSLELGDSALYFCASSVGLGGLGNTIYFGEGSWLTVV.

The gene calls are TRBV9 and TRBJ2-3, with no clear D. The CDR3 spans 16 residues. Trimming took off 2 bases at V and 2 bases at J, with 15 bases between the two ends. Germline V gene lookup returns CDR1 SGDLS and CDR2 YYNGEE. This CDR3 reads CASSVMVSSPTDTQYF. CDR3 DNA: TGTGCCAGCAGCGTGATGGTCTCTAGTCCCACAGATACGCAGTATTTT. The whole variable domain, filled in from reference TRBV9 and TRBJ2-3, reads DSGVTQTPKHLITATGQRVTLRCSPRSGDLSVYWYQQSLDQGLQFLIQYYNGEERAKGNILERFSAQQFPDLHSELNLSSLELGDSALYFCASSVMVSSPTDTQYFGPGTRLTVL.

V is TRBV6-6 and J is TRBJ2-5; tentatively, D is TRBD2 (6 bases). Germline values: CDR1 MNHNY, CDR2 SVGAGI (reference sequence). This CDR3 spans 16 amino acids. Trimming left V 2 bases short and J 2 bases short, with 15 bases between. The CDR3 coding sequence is TGTGCCAGCAGTTACGCCGCGGGCGGAGGGCAAGAGACCCAGTACTTC. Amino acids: CASSYAAGGGQETQYF.

CDR3 amino acids: CASSFLGQTYNEQFF. In nucleotides, the CDR3 is TGTGCCAGCAGTTTTTTAGGACAAACCTACAATGAGCAGTTCTTC. V gene TRBV27 combines with J gene TRBJ2-1; D might be TRBD1 (5 bases). Germline CDR1 is MNHEY and CDR2 is SMNVEV (reference sequence). The V end lost 3 bases, the J end lost 2 bases, and 11 bases lay between the germline ends. This CDR3 comprises 15 residues.

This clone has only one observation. The CDR3 reads CASRDRTGRGGYTF. DNA of the CDR3: TGTGCCAGCAGAGATCGGACAGGGCGAGGGGGCTACACCTTC. The V and J genes are TRBV9 and TRBJ1-2, with 8 bases aligning to TRBD1. CDR1 and CDR2 (germline): SGDLS, YYNGEE. The V and J ends lost 5 bases and 8 bases, in that order; junction bases with no gene match: 11. The CDR3 contains 14 residues.

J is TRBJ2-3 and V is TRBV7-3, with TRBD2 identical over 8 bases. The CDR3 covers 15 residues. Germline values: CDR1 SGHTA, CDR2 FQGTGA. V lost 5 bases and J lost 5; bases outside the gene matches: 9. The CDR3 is CASSPRGLVGDTQYF. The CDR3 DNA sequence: TGTGCCAGCAGCCCCCGGGGACTAGTGGGAGATACGCAGTATTTT.

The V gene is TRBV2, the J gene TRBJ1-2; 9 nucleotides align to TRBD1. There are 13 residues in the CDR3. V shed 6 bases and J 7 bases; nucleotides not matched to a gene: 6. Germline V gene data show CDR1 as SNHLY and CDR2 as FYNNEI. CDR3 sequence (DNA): TGTGCCAGCAGGGGACAGGGCCAAAGTGGCTACACCTTC. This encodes CASRGQGQSGYTF. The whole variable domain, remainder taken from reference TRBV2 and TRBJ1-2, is EPEVTQTPSHQVTQMGQEVILRCVPISNHLYFYWYRQILGQKVEFLVSFYNNEISEKSEIFDDQFSVERPDGSNFTLKIRSTKLEDSAMYFCASRGQGQSGYTFGSGTRLTVV.

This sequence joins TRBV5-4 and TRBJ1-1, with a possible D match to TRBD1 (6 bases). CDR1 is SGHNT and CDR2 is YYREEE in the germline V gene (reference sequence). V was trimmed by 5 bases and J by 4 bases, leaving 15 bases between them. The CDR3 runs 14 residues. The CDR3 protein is CASSFGGARTEAFF. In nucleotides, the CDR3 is TGTGCCAGCAGTTTCGGGGGGGCCCGCACTGAAGCTTTCTTT.

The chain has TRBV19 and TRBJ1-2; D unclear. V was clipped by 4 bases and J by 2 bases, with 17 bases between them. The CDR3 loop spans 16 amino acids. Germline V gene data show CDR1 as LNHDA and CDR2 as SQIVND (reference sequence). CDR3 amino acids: CASSTEPRKTNYGYTF. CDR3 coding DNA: TGTGCCAGTAGTACAGAGCCGAGAAAAACCAACTATGGCTACACCTTC.

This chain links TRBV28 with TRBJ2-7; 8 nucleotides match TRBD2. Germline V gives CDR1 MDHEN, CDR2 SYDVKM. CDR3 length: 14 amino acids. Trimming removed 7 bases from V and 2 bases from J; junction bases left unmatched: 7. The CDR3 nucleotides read TGTGCCAGCATCCCGACGGGGGGGACCTACGAGCAGTACTTC. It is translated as CASIPTGGTYEQYF.

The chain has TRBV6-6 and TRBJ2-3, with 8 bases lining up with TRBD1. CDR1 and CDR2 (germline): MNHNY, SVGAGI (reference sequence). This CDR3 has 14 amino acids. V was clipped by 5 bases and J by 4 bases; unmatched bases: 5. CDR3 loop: CASSRGQGSDTQYF. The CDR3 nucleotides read TGTGCCAGCAGTCGTGGACAGGGTTCAGATACGCAGTATTTT.

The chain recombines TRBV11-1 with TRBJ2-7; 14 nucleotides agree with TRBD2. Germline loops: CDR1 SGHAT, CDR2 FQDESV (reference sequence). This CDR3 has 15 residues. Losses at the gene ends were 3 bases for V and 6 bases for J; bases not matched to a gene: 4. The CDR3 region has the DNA TGTGCCAGCAGCTTGGGACTAGCGGGAGTTCGCGAGCAGTACTTC. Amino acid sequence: CASSLGLAGVREQYF.